A single sample gave rise to the 21 T cell receptor beta chains below, sequenced in a study of blood T cell repertoires in COVID-19. The protocol was immunoSEQ multiplex PCR, while the TCRdb copy is restricted to in-frame clones and leaves out a portion. The table records over 200,000 clones, around 86% of them present only once. The specimen sequenced was peripheral blood. All receptors come from a man aged 45-65 years with COVID-19, enrolled during active disease.

This rearrangement joins TRBV6-1 to TRBJ2-2; tentatively, D is TRBD1 (6 bases). This CDR3 has 16 residues. V lost 7 bases and J lost 0, with 15 bases in between. Germline V CDR1 and CDR2: MNHNS, SASEGT. CDR3 coding DNA: TGTGCCAGCACTGAGGGCCCAGGGGCGAACACCGGGGAGCTGTTTTTT. Protein product: CASTEGPGANTGELFF.

The J gene is TRBJ1-2, the V gene TRBV4-3; 9 bases fit TRBD1. Trimming removed 4 bases from V and 7 bases from J; junction bases left unmatched: 4. This CDR3 has 13 amino acids. The V gene's germline CDR1 is LGHNA and CDR2 YSLEER. CDR3 sequence reads: CASSRGTGSGYTF. DNA for the CDR3: TGCGCCAGCAGCCGTGGGACAGGGAGTGGCTACACCTTC.

J is TRBJ2-3 and V is TRBV9, with 9 bases lining up with TRBD2. Trimming at V came to 4 bases and at J to 6 bases, leaving 15 bases not matched to a gene. The V gene's germline CDR1 is SGDLS and CDR2 YYNGEE. This CDR3 contains 17 residues. CDR3 sequence: CASSTFMGASGTDTQYF. CDR3 DNA: TGTGCCAGCAGCACCTTTATGGGGGCTAGCGGGACGGATACGCAGTATTTT.

J is TRBJ1-4 and V is TRBV2; D is undetermined. This CDR3 spans 14 amino acids. Germline lookup yields CDR1 SNHLY and CDR2 FYNNEI. V was pared by 4 bases and J by 5 bases, with 11 bases between. The CDR3 nucleotides are TGTGCCAGCAGTGGAACCGGGTCCAATGAAAAACTGTTTTTT. Its protein product is CASSGTGSNEKLFF.

The chain recombines TRBV28 with TRBJ1-6; TRBD1 matches 8 bases. V lost 7 bases to trimming and J lost 10 bases; unmatched junction nucleotides: 3. The CDR3 loop spans 12 amino acids. Per germline, CDR1 MDHEN and CDR2 SYDVKM. The CDR3 DNA follows: TGTGCCAGCACGGACAGGGAATCACCCCTCCACTTT. It codes for CASTDRESPLHF.

This rearrangement joins TRBV6-5 to TRBJ2-1, with TRBD1 matching 7 bases. The ends lost 4 bases at V and 1 base at J; junction bases unmatched: 1. CDR1 MNHEY and CDR2 SVGAGI come from the germline V gene. The CDR3 runs 14 residues. CDR3 loop: CASSWDSSYNEQFF. DNA for the CDR3: TGTGCCAGCAGTTGGGACAGTTCCTACAATGAGCAGTTCTTC.

V gene TRBV15 combines with J gene TRBJ1-1, with a tentative D call TRBD1 (5 bases). The CDR3 contains 16 residues. Trimming stripped 0 bases from V and 4 bases from J, with 15 bases between. Germline V CDR1 and CDR2: LNHNV, YYDKDF (reference sequence). The CDR3 reads CATSRDRLGGGTEAFF. The CDR3 DNA follows: TGTGCCACCAGCAGAGATCGTTTGGGGGGTGGCACTGAAGCTTTCTTT.

This clone was seen a few times. The CDR3 DNA follows: TGTGCCAGCAGTTCCTCCTCTCGGAGACAGGGGACCCTTTATAGCAATCAGCCCCAGCATTTT. As protein: CASSSSSRRQGTLYSNQPQHF. The V call is TRBV6-2 or TRBV6-3, the J call TRBJ1-5; 8 positions match TRBD1. The CDR3 consists of 21 residues. Germline V lookup: CDR1 MNHEY, CDR2 SVGEGT. V lost 4 bases and J lost 0; bases outside the gene matches: 20.

A few counts support this clone. J is TRBJ2-3 and V is TRBV7-2; 7 nucleotides agree with TRBD1. Germline V gene data show CDR1 as SGHTA and CDR2 as FQGNSA. J was trimmed by 0 bases and V by 4 bases; bases with no gene match: 7. The CDR3 spans 16 residues. As DNA, the CDR3 is TGTGCCAGCAGCTACCCGGGACAGCCTAGCACAGATACGCAGTATTTT. Translating gives CASSYPGQPSTDTQYF. Looking up the rest from reference TRBV7-2 and TRBJ2-3 gives the full variable domain: GAGVSQSPSNKVTEKGKDVELRCDPISGHTALYWYRQSLGQGLEFLIYFQGNSAPDKSGLPSDRFSAERTGGSVSTLTIQRTQQEDSAVYLCASSYPGQPSTDTQYFGPGTRLTVL.

The rearrangement uses TRBV19 and TRBJ2-7, with no clear D. Per germline, CDR1 LNHDA and CDR2 SQIVND (reference sequence). The CDR3 contains 16 residues. V lost 2 bases to trimming and J lost 0 bases, with 14 bases between them. The CDR3 coding sequence is TGTGCCAGTAGTATATCGCACCATGGGCGCTCCTACGAGCAGTACTTC. This encodes CASSISHHGRSYEQYF.

This clone was found once. This sequence joins TRBV7-9 and TRBJ2-7; a possible D gene is TRBD1 (6 bases). CDR1 is SEHNR, CDR2 FQNEAQ, per germline (reference sequence). V was cut by 4 bases and J by 7 bases, with 14 bases left in between. This CDR3 is 13 amino acids long. For the CDR3, the DNA is TGTGCCAGCAGCTATTACAGGGCTGGGGAGCAGTACTTC. Protein: CASSYYRAGEQYF. Looking up the rest from reference TRBV7-9 and TRBJ2-7 gives the full variable domain: DTGVSQNPRHKITKRGQNVTFRCDPISEHNRLYWYRQTLGQGPEFLTYFQNEAQLEKSRLLSDRFSAERPKGSFSTLEIQRTEQGDSAMYLCASSYYRAGEQYFGPGTRLTVT.

The chain recombines TRBV7-3 with TRBJ1-4, with D tentatively TRBD1 (5 bases). The CDR3 has 24 residues. V lost 0 bases and J 6 bases, leaving 38 bases between the germline ends. Germline lookup yields CDR1 SGHTA and CDR2 FQGTGA. The CDR3: CASSLTSRIFWGSQIPHTYEKLFF. Written as DNA, the CDR3 is TGTGCCAGCAGCTTAACGTCCCGGATCTTCTGGGGCAGTCAAATCCCCCACACCTATGAAAAACTGTTTTTT.

The gene calls are TRBV18 and TRBJ2-7; D might be TRBD1 (6 bases). Germline V lookup: CDR1 KGHSH, CDR2 LQKENI. Trimming took off 6 bases at V and 4 bases at J, with 13 bases between the two ends. There are 13 residues in the CDR3. The CDR3 loop is CASSTQQGYEQYF. CDR3 DNA sequence: TGTGCCAGCTCCACCCAACAGGGATACGAGCAGTACTTC.

The V and J genes are TRBV6-2 or TRBV6-3 and TRBJ1-2, with 8 positions matching TRBD1. V lost 4 bases to trimming and J lost 2 bases; unmatched junction nucleotides: 12. The CDR3 loop spans 17 amino acids. The germline gives CDR1 MNHEY, CDR2 SVGEGT. The CDR3 bases are TGTGCCAGCAGTTCCCCCATCCCAAGACAGGGGAACTATGGCTACACCTTC. Its translation is CASSSPIPRQGNYGYTF.

The chain combines TRBV5-4 with TRBJ2-7, with TRBD1 as a possible D gene (7 bases). V shed 4 bases and J shed 4 bases, with 18 bases lying between them. From germline, CDR1 is SGHNT and CDR2 YYREEE (reference sequence). CDR3 length: 15 residues. CDR3 DNA: TGTGCCAGCAGCCTAGGGGCGGGACAGAAATACGAGCAGTACTTC. The encoded protein is CASSLGAGQKYEQYF. Variable domain in full (rest from reference TRBV5-4 and TRBJ2-7): ETGVTQSPTHLIKTRGQQVTLRCSSQSGHNTVSWYQQALGQGPQFIFQYYREEENGRGNFPPRFSGLQFPNYSSELNVNALELDDSALYLCASSLGAGQKYEQYFGPGTRLTVT.

This clone was detected a few times. The J gene is TRBJ2-3, the V gene TRBV29-1; 9 bases are a match to TRBD2. This CDR3 is 14 amino acids long. After removal of 7 bases from V and 1 base from J, the junction contained 6 bases not matched to a gene. The germline CDR1 and CDR2 sequences are SQVTM and ANQGSEA. Here the CDR3 reads CSARPSGGTDTQYF. In DNA form, the CDR3 reads TGCAGCGCCCGGCCTAGCGGGGGCACAGATACGCAGTATTTT.

The rearrangement uses TRBV6-5 and TRBJ1-6; D may be TRBD1 (5 bases). The CDR3 length is 14 residues. The V and J ends lost 5 bases and 1 base respectively, with 6 bases between them. The V gene's germline CDR1 is MNHEY and CDR2 SVGAGI. The CDR3 here is CASSPGSYNSPLHF. CDR3 in DNA: TGTGCCAGCAGTCCAGGGTCCTATAATTCACCCCTCCACTTT.

The chain couples TRBV6-5 to TRBJ2-7; D is perhaps TRBD2 (5 bases). V lost 6 bases and J 4 bases, leaving 19 bases between the germline ends. From germline, CDR1 is MNHEY and CDR2 SVGAGI. This CDR3 has 15 residues. The CDR3 loop reads CASRPPTGNPYEQYF. The DNA for the CDR3 is TGTGCCAGCAGGCCCCCCACCGGGAACCCATACGAGCAGTACTTC.

This chain connects TRBV7-2 to TRBJ2-7; 10 nucleotides match TRBD2. Trimming took 5 bases from V and 2 from J; bases not matched to a gene: 3. CDR3 size: 14 residues. Germline CDR1 and CDR2: SGHTA and FQGNSA. The DNA for the CDR3 is TGTGCCAGCAGCCTAAGCGGGGGGGCCTACGAGCAGTACTTC. It specifies CASSLSGGAYEQYF.

This clone has only one observation. V and J are TRBV3-1 (or the pseudogene TRBV3-2) and TRBJ1-1, with 7 positions matching TRBD1. In germline, CDR1 is LGHDT, CDR2 YNNKEL (reference sequence). V shed 2 bases, J shed 4 bases, and the junction held 7 bases outside the gene matches. The CDR3 contains 15 residues. The CDR3 reads CASSQTTGTITEAFF. For the CDR3, the DNA is TGTGCCAGCAGCCAAACGACAGGGACGATCACTGAAGCTTTCTTT.

The chain uses TRBV30 and TRBJ1-5; the D gene is possibly TRBD1 (5 bases). The germline V gene has CDR1 GTSNPN and CDR2 SVGIG (reference sequence). This CDR3 contains 14 residues. Trimming stripped 1 base from V and 2 bases from J, with 9 bases between. The CDR3 nucleotides are TGTGCCTGGAGTGGGGCAGGGCGCAATCAGCCCCAGCATTTT. Amino acid sequence: CAWSGAGRNQPQHF. Combining the CDR3 with reference TRBV30 and TRBJ1-5 gives the whole variable domain SQTIHQWPATLVQPVGSPLSLECTVEGTSNPNLYWYRQAAGRGLQLLFYSVGIGQISSEVPQNLSASRPQDRQFILSSKKLLLSDSGFYLCAWSGAGRNQPQHFGDGTRLSIL.